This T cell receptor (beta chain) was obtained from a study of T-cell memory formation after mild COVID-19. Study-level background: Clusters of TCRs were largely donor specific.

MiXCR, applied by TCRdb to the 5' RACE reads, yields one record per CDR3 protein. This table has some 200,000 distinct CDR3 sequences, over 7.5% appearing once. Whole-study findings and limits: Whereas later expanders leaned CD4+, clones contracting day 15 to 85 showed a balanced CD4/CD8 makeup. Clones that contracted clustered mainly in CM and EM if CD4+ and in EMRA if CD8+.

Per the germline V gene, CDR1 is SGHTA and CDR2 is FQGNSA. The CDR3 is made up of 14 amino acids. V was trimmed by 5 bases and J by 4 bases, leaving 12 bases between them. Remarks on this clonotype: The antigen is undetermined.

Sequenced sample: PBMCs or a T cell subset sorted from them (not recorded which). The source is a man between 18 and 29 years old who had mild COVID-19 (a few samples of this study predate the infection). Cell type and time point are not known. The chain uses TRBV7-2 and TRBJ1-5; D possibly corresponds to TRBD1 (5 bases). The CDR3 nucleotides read TGTGCCAGCAGCATCTGGACAAATAATCAGCCCCAGCATTTT. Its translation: CASSIWTNNQPQHF.